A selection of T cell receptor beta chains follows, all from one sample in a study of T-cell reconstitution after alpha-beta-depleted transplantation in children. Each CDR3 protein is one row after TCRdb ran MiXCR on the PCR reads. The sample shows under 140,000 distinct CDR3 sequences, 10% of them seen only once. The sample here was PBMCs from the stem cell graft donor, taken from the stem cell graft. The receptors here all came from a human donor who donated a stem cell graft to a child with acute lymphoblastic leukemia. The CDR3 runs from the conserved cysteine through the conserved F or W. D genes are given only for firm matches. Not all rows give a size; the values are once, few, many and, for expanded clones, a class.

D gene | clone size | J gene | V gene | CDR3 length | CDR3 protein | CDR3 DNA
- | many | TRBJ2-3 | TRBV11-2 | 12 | CASSSGLSTQYF | TGTGCCAGCAGCTCTGGACTATCGACGCAGTATTTT
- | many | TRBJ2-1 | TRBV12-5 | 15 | CASGPSDSYYNEQFF | TGTGCTAGTGGGCCATCGGACAGCTACTACAATGAGCAGTTCTTC
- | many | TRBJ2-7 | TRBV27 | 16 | CASSTRALGKGYEQYF | TGTGCCAGCAGTACTAGGGCCCTGGGTAAAGGCTACGAGCAGTACTTC
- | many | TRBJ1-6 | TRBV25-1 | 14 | CASSPTGAPTPLHF | TGTGCCAGCAGTCCAACAGGTGCTCCGACACCCCTCCACTTT
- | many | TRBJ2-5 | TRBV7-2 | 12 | CASSPTGETQYF | TGTGCCAGCAGCCCGACGGGGGAGACCCAGTACTTC
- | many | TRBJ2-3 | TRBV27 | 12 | CASSRPADTQYF | TGTGCCAGCAGTCGGCCGGCAGATACGCAGTATTTT
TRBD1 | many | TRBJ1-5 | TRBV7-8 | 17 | CASSLGTGGFFNQPQHF | TGTGCCAGCAGCTTAGGGACAGGGGGCTTTTTCAATCAGCCCCAGCATTTT
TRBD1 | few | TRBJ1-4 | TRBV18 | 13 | CASSQQGREKLFF | TGTGCCAGCTCACAACAGGGGCGCGAAAAACTGTTTTTT
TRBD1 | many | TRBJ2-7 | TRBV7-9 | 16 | CASSSHRDRDSYEQYF | TGTGCCAGCAGTTCTCACCGGGACAGGGACTCCTACGAGCAGTACTTC
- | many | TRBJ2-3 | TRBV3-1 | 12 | CASSQVENTQYF | TGTGCCAGCAGCCAAGTGGAGAATACGCAGTATTTT
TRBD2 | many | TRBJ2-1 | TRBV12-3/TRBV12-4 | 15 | CASTASGRIYNEQFF | TGTGCCAGCACGGCTAGCGGGAGGATTTACAATGAGCAGTTCTTC
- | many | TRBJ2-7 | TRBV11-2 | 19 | CASSFRVGTFGGGSYEQYF | TGTGCCAGCAGCTTCAGAGTGGGGACTTTCGGTGGGGGCTCCTACGAGCAGTACTTC
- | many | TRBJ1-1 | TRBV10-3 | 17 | CAISEPPARGAGTEAFF | TGTGCCATCAGTGAGCCTCCGGCAAGGGGCGCAGGCACTGAAGCTTTCTTT
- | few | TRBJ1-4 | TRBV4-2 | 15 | CAISRNNGANEKLFF | TGTGCCATCAGCCGCAACAATGGGGCTAATGAAAAACTGTTTTTT
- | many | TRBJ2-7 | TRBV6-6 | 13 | CASSYDRSYEQYF | TGTGCCAGCAGTTACGACCGCTCCTACGAGCAGTACTTC
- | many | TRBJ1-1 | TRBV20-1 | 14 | CSASGAADNTEAFF | TGCAGTGCTAGCGGAGCAGCCGACAACACTGAAGCTTTCTTT
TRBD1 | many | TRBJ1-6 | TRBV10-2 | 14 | CASRGDRVVSPLHF | TGCGCCAGCAGAGGGGACAGGGTAGTTTCACCCCTCCACTTT
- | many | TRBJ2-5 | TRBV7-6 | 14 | CASSFGTFGETQYF | TGTGCCAGCAGCTTTGGGACATTCGGGGAGACCCAGTACTTC
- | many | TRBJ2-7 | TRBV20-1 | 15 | CSARGLTRSAYEQYF | TGCAGTGCTAGAGGATTGACACGATCCGCCTACGAGCAGTACTTC
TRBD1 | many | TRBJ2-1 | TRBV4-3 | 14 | CASSHFRGPDEQFF | TGCGCCAGCAGCCATTTCAGGGGGCCGGATGAGCAGTTCTTC
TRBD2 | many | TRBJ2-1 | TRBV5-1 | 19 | CASSLGGLAGWSSYNEQFF | TGCGCCAGCAGCTTGGGGGGACTAGCGGGGTGGAGCTCCTACAATGAGCAGTTCTTC
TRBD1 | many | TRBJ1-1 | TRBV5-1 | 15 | CASSLSRDRNTEAFF | TGCGCCAGCAGCTTGTCCCGGGACAGGAACACTGAAGCTTTCTTT
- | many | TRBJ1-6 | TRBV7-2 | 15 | CASSLNPRDNSPLHF | TGTGCCAGCAGCTTAAATCCAAGGGATAATTCACCCCTCCACTTT
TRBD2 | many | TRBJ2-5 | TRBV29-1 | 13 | CSVVMRGGETQYF | TGCAGCGTTGTCATGCGGGGGGGAGAGACCCAGTACTTC
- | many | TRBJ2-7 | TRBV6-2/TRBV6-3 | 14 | CASSYPGTTYEQYF | TGTGCCAGCAGTTACCCCGGGACGACCTACGAGCAGTACTTC
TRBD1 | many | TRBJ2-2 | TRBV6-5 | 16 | CACSSGQGAGAGELFF | TGTGCCTGCTCCTCGGGACAGGGGGCGGGCGCCGGGGAGCTGTTTTTT
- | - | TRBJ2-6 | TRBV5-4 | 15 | CASSLLQSGANVLTF | TGTGCCAGCAGCTTGTTACAGTCGGGGGCCAACGTCCTGACTTTC
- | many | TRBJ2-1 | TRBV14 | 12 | CASSPDYNEQFF | TGTGCCAGCAGCCCCGACTACAATGAGCAGTTCTTC
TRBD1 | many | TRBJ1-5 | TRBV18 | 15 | CASSRGQGENQPQHF | TGTGCCAGCTCACGTGGACAGGGGGAAAATCAGCCCCAGCATTTT
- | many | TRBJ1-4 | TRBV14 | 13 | CASSQGVPQRLFF | TGTGCCAGCAGCCAAGGTGTTCCTCAGAGACTGTTTTTT
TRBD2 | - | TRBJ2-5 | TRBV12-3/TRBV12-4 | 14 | CASSSQTSLGTQYF | TGTGCCAGCAGTTCACAGACTAGCCTAGGGACCCAGTACTTC
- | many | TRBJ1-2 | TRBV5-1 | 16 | CASSLGLGRTNYGYTF | TGCGCCAGCAGCTTGGGATTGGGCAGAACTAACTATGGCTACACCTTC
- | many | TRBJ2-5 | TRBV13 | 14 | CASRQQGGLETQYF | TGTGCCAGCAGACAACAGGGAGGGTTAGAGACCCAGTACTTC
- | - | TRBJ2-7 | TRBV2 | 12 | CASSGLAPEQYF | TGTGCCAGCAGTGGGCTGGCCCCCGAGCAGTACTTC
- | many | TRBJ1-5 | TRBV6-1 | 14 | CASRTGGGNQPQHF | TGTGCCAGTCGGACGGGGGGCGGCAATCAGCCCCAGCATTTT
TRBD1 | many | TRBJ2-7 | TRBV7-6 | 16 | CASSLKGQGTPYEQYF | TGTGCCAGCAGCTTAAAGGGACAGGGGACCCCCTACGAGCAGTACTTC
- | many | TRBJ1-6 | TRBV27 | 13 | CASSWGDNSPLHF | TGTGCCAGCAGTTGGGGAGATAATTCACCCCTCCACTTT
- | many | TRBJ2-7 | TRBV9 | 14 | CASSVGLLAYEQYF | TGTGCCAGCAGCGTAGGACTTCTAGCCTACGAGCAGTACTTC
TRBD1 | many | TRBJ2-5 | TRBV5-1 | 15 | CASSHGDRYQETQYF | TGCGCCAGCAGCCACGGGGACAGGTACCAAGAGACCCAGTACTTC
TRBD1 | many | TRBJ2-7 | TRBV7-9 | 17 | CASSLGGWGTGGHEQYF | TGTGCCAGCAGCTTAGGAGGATGGGGGACAGGGGGCCACGAGCAGTACTTC
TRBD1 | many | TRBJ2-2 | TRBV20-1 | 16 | CSAREGDSWNTGELFF | TGCAGTGCTAGAGAAGGGGACAGTTGGAACACCGGGGAGCTGTTTTTT
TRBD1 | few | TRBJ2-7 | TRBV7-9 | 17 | CASSSRIGTGGVYEQYF | TGTGCCAGCAGCTCAAGAATCGGGACAGGGGGAGTCTACGAGCAGTACTTC
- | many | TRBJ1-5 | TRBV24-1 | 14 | CATSDPARNQPQHF | TGTGCCACCAGTGACCCTGCGAGAAATCAGCCCCAGCATTTT